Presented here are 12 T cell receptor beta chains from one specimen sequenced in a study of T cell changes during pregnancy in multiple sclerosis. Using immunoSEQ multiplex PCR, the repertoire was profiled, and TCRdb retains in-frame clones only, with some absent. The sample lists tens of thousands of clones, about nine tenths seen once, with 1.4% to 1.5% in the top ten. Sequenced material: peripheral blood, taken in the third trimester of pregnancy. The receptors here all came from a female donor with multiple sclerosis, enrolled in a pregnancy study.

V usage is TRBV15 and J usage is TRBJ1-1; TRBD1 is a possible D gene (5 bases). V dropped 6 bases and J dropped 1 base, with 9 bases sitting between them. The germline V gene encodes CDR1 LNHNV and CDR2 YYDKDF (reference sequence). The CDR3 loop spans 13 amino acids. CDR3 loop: CATSGAPNTEAFF. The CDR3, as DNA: TGTGCCACCAGTGGGGCCCCGAACACTGAAGCTTTCTTT.

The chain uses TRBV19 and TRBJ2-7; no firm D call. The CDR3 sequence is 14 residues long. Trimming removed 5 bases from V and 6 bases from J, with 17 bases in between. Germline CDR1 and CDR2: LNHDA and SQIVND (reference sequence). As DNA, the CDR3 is TGTGCCAGTAGTGGCAGTCTAACAAACAGCGAGCAGTACTTC. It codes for CASSGSLTNSEQYF.

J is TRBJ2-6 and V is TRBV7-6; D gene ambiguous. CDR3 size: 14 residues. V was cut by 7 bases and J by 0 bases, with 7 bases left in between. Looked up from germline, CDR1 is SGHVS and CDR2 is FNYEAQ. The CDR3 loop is CASTLLSGANVLTF. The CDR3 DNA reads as TGTGCCAGCACCCTTCTCTCTGGGGCCAACGTCCTGACTTTC. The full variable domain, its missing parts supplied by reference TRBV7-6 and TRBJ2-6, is GAGVSQSPRYKVTKRGQDVALRCDPISGHVSLYWYRQALGQGPEFLTYFNYEAQQDKSGLPNDRFSAERPEGSISTLTIQRTEQRDSAMYRCASTLLSGANVLTFGAGSRLTVL.

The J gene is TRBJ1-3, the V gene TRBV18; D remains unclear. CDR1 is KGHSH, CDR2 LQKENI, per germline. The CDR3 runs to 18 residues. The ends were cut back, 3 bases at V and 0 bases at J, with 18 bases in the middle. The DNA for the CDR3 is TGTGCCAGCTCACCGTTCGTCTCTGAGGAACTCTCTGGAAACACCATATATTTT. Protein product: CASSPFVSEELSGNTIYF.

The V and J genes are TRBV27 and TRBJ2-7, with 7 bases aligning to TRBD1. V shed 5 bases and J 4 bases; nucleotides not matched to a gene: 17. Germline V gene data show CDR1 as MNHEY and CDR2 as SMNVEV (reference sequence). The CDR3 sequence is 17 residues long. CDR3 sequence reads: CASSPLTPTGMRYEQYF. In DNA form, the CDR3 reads TGTGCCAGCAGTCCTCTCACCCCGACAGGGATGCGGTACGAGCAGTACTTC.

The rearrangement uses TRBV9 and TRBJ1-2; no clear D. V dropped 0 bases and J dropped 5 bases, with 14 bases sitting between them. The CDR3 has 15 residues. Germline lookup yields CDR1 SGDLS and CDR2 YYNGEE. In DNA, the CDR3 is TGTGCCAGCAGCGTAGTGGCGGAGGGAAGGTATGGCTACACCTTC. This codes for CASSVVAEGRYGYTF.

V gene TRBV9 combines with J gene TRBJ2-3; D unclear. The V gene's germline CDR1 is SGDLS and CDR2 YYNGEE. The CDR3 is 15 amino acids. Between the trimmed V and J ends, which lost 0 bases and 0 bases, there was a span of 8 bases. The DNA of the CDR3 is TGTGCCAGCAGCGTAGCTGGCAGAAGCACAGATACGCAGTATTTT. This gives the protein CASSVAGRSTDTQYF. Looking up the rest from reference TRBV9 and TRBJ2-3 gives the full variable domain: DSGVTQTPKHLITATGQRVTLRCSPRSGDLSVYWYQQSLDQGLQFLIQYYNGEERAKGNILERFSAQQFPDLHSELNLSSLELGDSALYFCASSVAGRSTDTQYFGPGTRLTVL.

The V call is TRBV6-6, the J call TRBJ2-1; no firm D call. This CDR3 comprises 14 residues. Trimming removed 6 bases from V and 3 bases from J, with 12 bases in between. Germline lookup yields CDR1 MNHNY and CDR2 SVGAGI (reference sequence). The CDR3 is CASSSRASYNEQFF. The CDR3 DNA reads TGTGCCAGCAGCTCGCGTGCGAGCTACAATGAGCAGTTCTTC.

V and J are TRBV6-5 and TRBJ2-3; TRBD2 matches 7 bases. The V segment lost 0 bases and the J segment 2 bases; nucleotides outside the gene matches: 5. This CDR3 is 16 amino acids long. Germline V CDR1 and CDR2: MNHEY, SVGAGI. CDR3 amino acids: CASSYSSSGHTDTQYF. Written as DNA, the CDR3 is TGTGCCAGCAGTTACTCGTCTAGCGGCCACACAGATACGCAGTATTTT.

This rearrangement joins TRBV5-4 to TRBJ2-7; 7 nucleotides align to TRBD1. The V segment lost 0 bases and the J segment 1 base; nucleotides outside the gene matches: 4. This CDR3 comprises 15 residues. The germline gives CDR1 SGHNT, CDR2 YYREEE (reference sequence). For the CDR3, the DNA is TGTGCCAGCAGCTTGGGGGGGACAGATTCCTACGAGCAGTACTTC. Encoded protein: CASSLGGTDSYEQYF.

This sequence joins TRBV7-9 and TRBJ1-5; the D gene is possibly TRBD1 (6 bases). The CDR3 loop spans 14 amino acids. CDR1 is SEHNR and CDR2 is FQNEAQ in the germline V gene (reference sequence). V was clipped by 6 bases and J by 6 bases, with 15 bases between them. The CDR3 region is CASSSGQGPQPQHF. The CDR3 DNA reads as TGTGCCAGCAGTTCGGGACAAGGGCCTCAGCCCCAGCATTTT.

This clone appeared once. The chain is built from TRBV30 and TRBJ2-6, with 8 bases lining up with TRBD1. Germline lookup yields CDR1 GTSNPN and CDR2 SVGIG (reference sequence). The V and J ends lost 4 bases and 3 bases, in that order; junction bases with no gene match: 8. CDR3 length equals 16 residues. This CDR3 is CAWNGQGAHGANVLTF. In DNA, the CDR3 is TGTGCCTGGAACGGCCAGGGGGCGCATGGGGCCAACGTCCTGACTTTC. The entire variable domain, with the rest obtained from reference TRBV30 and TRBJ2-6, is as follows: SQTIHQWPATLVQPVGSPLSLECTVEGTSNPNLYWYRQAAGRGLQLLFYSVGIGQISSEVPQNLSASRPQDRQFILSSKKLLLSDSGFYLCAWNGQGAHGANVLTFGAGSRLTVL.